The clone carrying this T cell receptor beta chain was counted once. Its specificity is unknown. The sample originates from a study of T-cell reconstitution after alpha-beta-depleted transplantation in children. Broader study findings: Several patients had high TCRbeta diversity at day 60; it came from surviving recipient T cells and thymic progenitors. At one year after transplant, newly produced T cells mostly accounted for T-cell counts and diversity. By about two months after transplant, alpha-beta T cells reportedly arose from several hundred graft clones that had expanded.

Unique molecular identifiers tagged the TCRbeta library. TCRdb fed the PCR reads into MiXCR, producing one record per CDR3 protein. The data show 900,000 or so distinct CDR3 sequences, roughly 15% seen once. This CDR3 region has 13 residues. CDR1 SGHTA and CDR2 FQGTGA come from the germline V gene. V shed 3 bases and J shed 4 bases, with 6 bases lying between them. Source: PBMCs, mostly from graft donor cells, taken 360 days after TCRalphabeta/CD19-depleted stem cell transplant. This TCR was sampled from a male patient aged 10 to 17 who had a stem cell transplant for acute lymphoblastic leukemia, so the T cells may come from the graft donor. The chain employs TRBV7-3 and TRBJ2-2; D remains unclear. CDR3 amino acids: CASSLIATGELFF. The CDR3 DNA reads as TGTGCCAGCAGCTTGATCGCCACCGGGGAGCTGTTTTTT.